This TCR beta chain was found in a study of cytomegalovirus exposure and HLA in healthy donors. At the level of the study: As released early, the data held 80 million to 90 million unique TCRs from HLA-typed donors. Whole-study results and caveats: A list of more than 150 TCR beta chains associated with cytomegalovirus was given. Association of 16,951 TCR beta sequences with HLA alleles was found at 0.05 false discovery rate in a later analysis.

Looked up from germline, CDR1 is SGHNT and CDR2 is YYREEE (reference sequence). V dropped 4 bases and J dropped 2; count of bases not matched to a gene: 4. The CDR3 is 16 residues long. As concerns this clone: What it binds is not known.

With 60 Vbeta and 13 Jbeta primers, the PCR was carried out. TCRdb keeps only in-frame clones here, not all; method: immunoSEQ multiplex PCR. The sample includes some 79,000 clones, around 76% of them seen just once. This TCR was sampled from a male donor in good health and CMV-seropositive. The chain joins TRBV5-4 to TRBJ2-3; TRBD2 agrees at 13 bases. Sequencing used PBMCs. DNA for the CDR3: TGTGCCAGCAGCCCGGGACTAGCGGGATCCACAGATACGCAGTATTTT. Amino acid sequence: CASSPGLAGSTDTQYF. Drawing the rest from reference TRBV5-4 and TRBJ2-3, the complete variable domain is ETGVTQSPTHLIKTRGQQVTLRCSSQSGHNTVSWYQQALGQGPQFIFQYYREEENGRGNFPPRFSGLQFPNYSSELNVNALELDDSALYLCASSPGLAGSTDTQYFGPGTRLTVL.